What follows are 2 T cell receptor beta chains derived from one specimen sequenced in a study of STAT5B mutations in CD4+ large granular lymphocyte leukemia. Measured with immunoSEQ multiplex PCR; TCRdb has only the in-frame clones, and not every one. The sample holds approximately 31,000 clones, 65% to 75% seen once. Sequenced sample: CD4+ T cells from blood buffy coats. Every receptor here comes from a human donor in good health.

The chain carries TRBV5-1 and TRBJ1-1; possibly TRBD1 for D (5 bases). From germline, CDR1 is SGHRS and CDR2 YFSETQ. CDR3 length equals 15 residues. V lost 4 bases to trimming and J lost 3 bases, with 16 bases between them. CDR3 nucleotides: TGCGCCAGCAGCACCTCCAGGGCGGTGGACACTGAAGCTTTCTTT. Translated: CASSTSRAVDTEAFF.

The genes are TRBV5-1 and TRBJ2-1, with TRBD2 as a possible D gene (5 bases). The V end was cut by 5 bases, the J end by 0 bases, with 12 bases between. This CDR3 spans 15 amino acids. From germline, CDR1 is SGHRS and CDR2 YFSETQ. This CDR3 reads CASSALGSSYNEQFF. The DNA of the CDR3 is TGCGCCAGCAGTGCCCTGGGGAGCTCCTACAATGAGCAGTTCTTC.